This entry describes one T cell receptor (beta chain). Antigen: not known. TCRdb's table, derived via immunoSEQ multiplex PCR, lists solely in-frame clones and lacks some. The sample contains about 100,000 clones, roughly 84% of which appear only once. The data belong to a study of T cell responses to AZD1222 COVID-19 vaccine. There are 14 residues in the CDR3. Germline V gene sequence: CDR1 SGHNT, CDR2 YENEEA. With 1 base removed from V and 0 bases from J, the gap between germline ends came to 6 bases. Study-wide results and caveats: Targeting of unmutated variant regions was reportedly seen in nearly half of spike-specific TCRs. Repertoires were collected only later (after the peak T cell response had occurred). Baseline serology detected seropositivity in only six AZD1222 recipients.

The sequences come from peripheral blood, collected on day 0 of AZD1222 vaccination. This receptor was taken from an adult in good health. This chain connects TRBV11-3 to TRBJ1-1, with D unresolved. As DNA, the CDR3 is TGTGCCAGCAGCTTAGCCCTTTTGAACACTGAAGCTTTCTTT. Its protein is CASSLALLNTEAFF.